This T cell receptor (beta chain) was recovered during a study of radiation and T cells in renal cell carcinoma. Germline V gene lookup returns CDR1 SGDLS and CDR2 YYNGEE. The V gene lost 0 bases and the J gene lost 7 bases, with 2 bases spanning the gap. The CDR3 extends over 11 amino acids. Described time point: blood 4 weeks post-SBRT, at nephrectomy. Stated treatment: 15 Gy SBRT to primary tumor, nephrectomy 4 weeks later. Nephrectomy followed 15 Gy stereotactic body radiation by 4 weeks. The patient's renal cell carcinoma had clear cell pathology. Sequencing was performed with immunoSEQ multiplex PCR; in TCRdb, only in-frame clones are kept and a portion is missing. The sample has about 73,000 clones; approximately 87% are singletons.

The material sequenced was blood, taken from a patient whose treatment included radiotherapy and nephrectomy. The sequence came from a woman aged 55-70 years with renal cell carcinoma. The rearrangement links TRBV9 to TRBJ2-1; unclear D gene. CDR3 sequence reads: CASSVENEQFF. The DNA for the CDR3 is TGTGCCAGCAGCGTAGAGAATGAGCAGTTCTTC.